What follows are 15 T cell receptor beta chains derived from one specimen sequenced in a study of blood T cell repertoires in COVID-19. TCRdb's copy holds only in-frame clones and misses some; the assay was immunoSEQ multiplex PCR. The sample lists some 120,000 clones; roughly 80% were seen once. Material: peripheral blood. The receptors shown here come from a woman in her forties or fifties with acute or convalescent COVID-19.

J is TRBJ2-3 and V is TRBV20-1; 12 bases line up with TRBD2. The CDR3 loop spans 15 amino acids. Germline V gene data show CDR1 as DFQATT and CDR2 as SNEGSKA (reference sequence). The J segment lost 5 bases and the V segment lost 3 bases, leaving 6 bases of the junction unmatched. Here the CDR3 DNA reads TGCAGTGCTAGTACTTTACTAGCGGGGGGAGATACGCAGTATTTT. Translated: CSASTLLAGGDTQYF.

This clone has a single count. The genes are TRBV27 and TRBJ1-4; 8 nucleotides match TRBD1. Trimming at V came to 6 bases and at J to 7 bases, leaving 7 bases not matched to a gene. This CDR3 comprises 14 residues. Germline V gives CDR1 MNHEY, CDR2 SMNVEV (reference sequence). CDR3 DNA: TGTGCCAGCAGGGACAGGGTCGAGGGTGAAAAACTGTTTTTT. This encodes CASRDRVEGEKLFF. Together with reference TRBV27 and TRBJ1-4, the CDR3 gives the full variable domain: EAQVTQNPRYLITVTGKKLTVTCSQNMNHEYMSWYRQDPGLGLRQIYYSMNVEVTDKGDVPEGYKVSRKEKRNFPLILESPSPNQTSLYFCASRDRVEGEKLFFGSGTQLSVL.

This clone has more than one count but fewer than ten. The chain recombines TRBV19 with TRBJ1-1, with D unclear. CDR1 and CDR2 (germline): LNHDA, SQIVND (reference sequence). V gave up 5 bases and J gave up 10 bases, with 23 bases separating them. This CDR3 is 15 amino acids long. The DNA of the CDR3 is TGTGCCAGTAGTGACGAGTACCGAAGCGGAGGGAGAGCTTTCTTT. Its protein product is CASSDEYRSGGRAFF.

V usage is TRBV4-2 and J usage is TRBJ1-4; 10 bases agree with TRBD1. Per the germline V gene, CDR1 is LGHNA and CDR2 is YNFKEQ. This CDR3 comprises 14 residues. V shed 1 base and J 7 bases; nucleotides not matched to a gene: 0. The CDR3 sequence is CASSQGTGGEKLFF. The CDR3 DNA sequence: TGTGCCAGCAGCCAAGGGACAGGGGGTGAAAAACTGTTTTTT.

The rearrangement links TRBV10-2 to TRBJ2-7; D is undetermined. The CDR3 extends over 12 amino acids. In germline, CDR1 is WSHSY, CDR2 SAAADI. The V end was cut by 2 bases, the J end by 5 bases, with 7 bases between. CDR3 DNA sequence: TGCGCCAGCAGTGAGGGGCCTAACGAGCAGTACTTC. Protein product: CASSEGPNEQYF.

V and J are TRBV27 and TRBJ1-1; D may be TRBD1 (6 bases). V gave up 3 bases and J gave up 0 bases, with 23 bases separating them. There are 19 residues in the CDR3. Germline CDR1 MNHEY, CDR2 SMNVEV (reference sequence). The CDR3 DNA sequence: TGTGCCAGCAGTTTCCTCGATCTTCAGGGGCGCGTCATGAACACTGAAGCTTTCTTT. Protein: CASSFLDLQGRVMNTEAFF.

The chain is built from TRBV14 and TRBJ2-7, with 7 bases fitting TRBD2. CDR1 and CDR2 from the germline V gene are SGHDN and FVKESK. Trimming took 4 bases from V and 4 from J; bases not matched to a gene: 4. This CDR3 is built from 13 residues. For the CDR3, the DNA is TGTGCCAGCAGCCCCGGGACTAATTACGAGCAGTACTTC. It encodes CASSPGTNYEQYF.

This clone occurred a few times. The rearrangement links TRBV5-1 to TRBJ2-1; 8 positions match TRBD1. There are 15 residues in the CDR3. Germline V CDR1 and CDR2: SGHRS, YFSETQ. Trimming removed 4 bases from V and 4 bases from J; junction bases left unmatched: 7. CDR3 in DNA: TGCGCCAGCAGCGCGCAGGGGGCGAGGTACAATGAGCAGTTCTTC. It is translated as CASSAQGARYNEQFF.

The gene calls are TRBV5-8 and TRBJ2-5; no definite D call. Germline V gene lookup returns CDR1 SGHTS and CDR2 YDEGEE. V lost 4 bases and J lost 13, with 14 bases in between. The CDR3 spans 11 residues. The CDR3 nucleotides are TGTGCCAGCAGCCTCTACCTAGAGACGTACTTC. It is translated as CASSLYLETYF.

V and J are TRBV5-4 and TRBJ1-1; a weak D match, TRBD1 (5 bases). This CDR3 is built from 14 residues. The V end was cut by 1 base, the J end by 3 bases, with 10 bases between. From germline, CDR1 is SGHNT and CDR2 YYREEE (reference sequence). CDR3 sequence: CASSLNRGYTEAFF. CDR3 sequence (DNA): TGTGCCAGCAGCTTGAACCGGGGGTACACTGAAGCTTTCTTT.

The DNA for the CDR3 is TGTGCCAGCAAGTACGGGACAGGGTCCAACACCATATATTTT. Its translation: CASKYGTGSNTIYF. The gene calls are TRBV6-6 and TRBJ1-3, with 9 positions matching TRBD1. CDR1 and CDR2 (germline): MNHNY, SVGAGI (reference sequence). With V trimmed by 7 bases and J by 7 bases, 8 bases remained unmatched. CDR3 length: 14 amino acids.

The chain links TRBV24-1 to TRBJ2-3, with a weak D call TRBD1 (6 bases). Trimming left V 4 bases short and J 3 bases short, with 16 bases between. The germline CDR1 and CDR2 sequences are KGHDR and SFDVKD. The CDR3 consists of 16 residues. The CDR3 bases are TGTGCCACCAGTGACCCCAGGGGTCCCTTAACAGATACGCAGTATTTT. Its translation is CATSDPRGPLTDTQYF.

The chain employs TRBV12-3 or TRBV12-4 and TRBJ1-1, with D possibly TRBD1 on 5 matching bases. V shed 6 bases and J shed 3 bases, with 11 bases lying between them. This CDR3 region has 13 residues. CDR3 residues: CASRQGQDTEAFF. The CDR3, as DNA: TGTGCCAGCAGGCAAGGACAAGACACTGAAGCTTTCTTT.

The chain joins TRBV18 to TRBJ2-3; a possible D gene is TRBD2 (6 bases). Germline V gene sequence: CDR1 KGHSH, CDR2 LQKENI. CDR3 size: 15 residues. V shed 3 bases and J shed 4 bases, with 14 bases lying between them. CDR3 region: CASSPLGLRPDTQYF. In DNA form, the CDR3 reads TGTGCCAGCTCACCTCTTGGACTAAGACCAGATACGCAGTATTTT.

The chain's CDR3 is CASSTTGPRNQPQHF. The CDR3 DNA follows: TGTGCCAGTAGTACTACAGGACCGAGAAATCAGCCCCAGCATTTT. The chain recombines TRBV19 with TRBJ1-5, with D maybe TRBD1 (5 bases). The CDR3 totals 15 residues. In germline, CDR1 is LNHDA, CDR2 SQIVND (reference sequence). Trimming pared 4 bases from V and 4 bases from J, leaving 14 bases between.